This paragraph reports one TCR beta chain. 13 Jbeta primers and 60 Vbeta primers were used for the PCR. Generated by immunoSEQ multiplex PCR, the TCRdb table keeps only in-frame clones and is missing some. This sample yields approximately 120,000 clones, of which over 9.5% are seen a single time; 4.6% belongs to the top ten. The sample originates from a study of cytomegalovirus exposure and HLA in healthy donors. CDR3 length: 14 amino acids. In germline, CDR1 is MNHEY, CDR2 SVGAGI. The V and J ends lost 6 bases and 1 base respectively, with 13 bases between them. J is TRBJ2-7 and V is TRBV6-5; tentative D call: TRBD1 (5 bases). The sequenced sample was PBMCs. This TCR was sampled from a woman in her late teens or twenties in good health and CMV-seropositive. CDR3 loop: CASRGAALSYEQYF. CDR3 nucleotides: TGTGCCAGCAGAGGGGCAGCCCTTTCCTACGAGCAGTACTTC.